This TCR beta chain was profiled in a study of patients and donors after allogeneic stem cell transplantation. TCRdb re-called the RT-PCR reads through MiXCR, storing one row per CDR3 protein. The data show about 1,300 distinct CDR3 sequences, less than 35% seen once. CDR1 is SGHRS, CDR2 YFSETQ, per germline. This CDR3 spans 15 amino acids. V dropped 3 bases and J dropped 5; count of bases not matched to a gene: 6. The sample was blood, either unsorted or a sorted T cell fraction (not recorded which). This sequence joins TRBV5-1 and TRBJ2-3, with 10 bases aligning to TRBD1. The receptor comes from a human donor who was either an allogeneic HSCT recipient or a stem cell or donor lymphocyte infusion donor (not recorded which). It is not recorded whose cells these are; they may come from a transplant donor. CDR3 in DNA: TGCGCCAGCAGCTATGCCGGGACAGGGGAAGATACGCAGTATTTT. Translating gives CASSYAGTGEDTQYF. The whole variable domain, remainder taken from reference TRBV5-1 and TRBJ2-3, is KAGVTQTPRYLIKTRGQQVTLSCSPISGHRSVSWYQQTPGQGLQFLFEYFSETQRNKGNFPGRFSGRQFSNSRSEMNVSTLELGDSALYLCASSYAGTGEDTQYFGPGTRLTVL.